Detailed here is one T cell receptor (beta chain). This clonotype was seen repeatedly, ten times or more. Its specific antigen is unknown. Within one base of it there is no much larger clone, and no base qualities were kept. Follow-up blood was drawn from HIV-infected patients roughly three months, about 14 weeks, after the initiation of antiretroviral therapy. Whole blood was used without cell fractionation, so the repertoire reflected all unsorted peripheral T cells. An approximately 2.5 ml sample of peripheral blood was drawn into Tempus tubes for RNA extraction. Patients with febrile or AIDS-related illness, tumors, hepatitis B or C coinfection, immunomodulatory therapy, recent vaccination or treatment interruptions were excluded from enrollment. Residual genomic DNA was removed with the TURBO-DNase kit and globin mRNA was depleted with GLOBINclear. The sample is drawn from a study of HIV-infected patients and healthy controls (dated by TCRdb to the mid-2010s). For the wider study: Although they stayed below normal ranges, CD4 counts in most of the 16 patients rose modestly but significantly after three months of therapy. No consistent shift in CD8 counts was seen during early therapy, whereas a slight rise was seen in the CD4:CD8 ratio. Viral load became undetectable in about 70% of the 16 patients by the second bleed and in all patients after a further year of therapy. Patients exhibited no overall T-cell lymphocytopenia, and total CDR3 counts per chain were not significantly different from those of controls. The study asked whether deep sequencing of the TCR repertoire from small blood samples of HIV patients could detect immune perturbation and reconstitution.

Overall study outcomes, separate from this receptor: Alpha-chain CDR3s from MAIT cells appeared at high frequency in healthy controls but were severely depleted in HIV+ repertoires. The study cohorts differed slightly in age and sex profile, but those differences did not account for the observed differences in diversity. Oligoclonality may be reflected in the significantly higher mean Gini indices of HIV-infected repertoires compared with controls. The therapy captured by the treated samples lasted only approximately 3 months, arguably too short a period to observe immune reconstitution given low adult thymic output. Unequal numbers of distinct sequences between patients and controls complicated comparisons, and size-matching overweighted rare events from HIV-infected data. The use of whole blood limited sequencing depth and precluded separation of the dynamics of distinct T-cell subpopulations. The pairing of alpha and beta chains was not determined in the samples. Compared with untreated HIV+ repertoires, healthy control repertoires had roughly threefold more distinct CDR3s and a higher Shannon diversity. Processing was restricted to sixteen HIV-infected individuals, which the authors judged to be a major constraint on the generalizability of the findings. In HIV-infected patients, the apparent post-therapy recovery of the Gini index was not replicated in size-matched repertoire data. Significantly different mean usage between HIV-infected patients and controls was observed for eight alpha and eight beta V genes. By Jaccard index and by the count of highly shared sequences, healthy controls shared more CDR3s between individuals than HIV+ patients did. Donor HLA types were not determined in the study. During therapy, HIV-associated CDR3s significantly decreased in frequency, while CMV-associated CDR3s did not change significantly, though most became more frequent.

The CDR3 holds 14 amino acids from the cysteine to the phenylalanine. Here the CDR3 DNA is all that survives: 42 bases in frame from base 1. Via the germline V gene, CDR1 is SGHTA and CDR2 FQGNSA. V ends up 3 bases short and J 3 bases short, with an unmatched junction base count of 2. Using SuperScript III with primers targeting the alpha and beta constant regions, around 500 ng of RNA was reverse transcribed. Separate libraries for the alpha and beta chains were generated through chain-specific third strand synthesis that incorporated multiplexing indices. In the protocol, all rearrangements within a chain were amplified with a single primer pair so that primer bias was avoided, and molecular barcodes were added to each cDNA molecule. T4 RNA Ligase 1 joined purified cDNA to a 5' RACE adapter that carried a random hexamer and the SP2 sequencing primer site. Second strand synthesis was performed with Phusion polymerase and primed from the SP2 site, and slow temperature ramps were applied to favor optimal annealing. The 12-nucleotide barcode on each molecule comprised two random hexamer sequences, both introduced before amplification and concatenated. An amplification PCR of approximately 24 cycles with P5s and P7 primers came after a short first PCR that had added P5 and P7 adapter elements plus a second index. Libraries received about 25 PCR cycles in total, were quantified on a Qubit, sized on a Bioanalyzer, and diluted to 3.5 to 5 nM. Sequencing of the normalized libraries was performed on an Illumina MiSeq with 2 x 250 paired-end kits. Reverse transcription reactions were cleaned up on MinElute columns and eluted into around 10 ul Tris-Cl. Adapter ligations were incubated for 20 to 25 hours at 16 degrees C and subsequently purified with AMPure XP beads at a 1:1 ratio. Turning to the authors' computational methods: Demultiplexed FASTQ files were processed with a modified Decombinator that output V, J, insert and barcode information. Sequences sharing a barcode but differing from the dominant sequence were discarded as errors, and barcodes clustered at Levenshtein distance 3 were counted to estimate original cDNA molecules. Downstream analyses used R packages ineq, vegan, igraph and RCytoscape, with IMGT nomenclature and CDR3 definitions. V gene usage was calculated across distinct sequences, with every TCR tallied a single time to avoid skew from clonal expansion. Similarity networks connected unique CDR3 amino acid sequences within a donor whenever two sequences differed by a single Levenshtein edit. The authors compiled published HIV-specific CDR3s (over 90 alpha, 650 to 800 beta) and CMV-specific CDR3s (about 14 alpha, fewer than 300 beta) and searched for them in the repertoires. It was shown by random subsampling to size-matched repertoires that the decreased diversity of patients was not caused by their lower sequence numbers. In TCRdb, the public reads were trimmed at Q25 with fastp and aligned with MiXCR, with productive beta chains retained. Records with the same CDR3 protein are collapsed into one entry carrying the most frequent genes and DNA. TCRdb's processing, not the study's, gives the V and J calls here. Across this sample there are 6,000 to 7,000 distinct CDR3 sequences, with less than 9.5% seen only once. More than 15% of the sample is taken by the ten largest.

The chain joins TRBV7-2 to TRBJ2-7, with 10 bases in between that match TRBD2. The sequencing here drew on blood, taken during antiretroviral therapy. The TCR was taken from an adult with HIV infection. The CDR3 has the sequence CASSFTSGDYEQYF. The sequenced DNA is TGTGCCAGCAGCTTTACTAGCGGGGACTACGAGCAGTACTTC.